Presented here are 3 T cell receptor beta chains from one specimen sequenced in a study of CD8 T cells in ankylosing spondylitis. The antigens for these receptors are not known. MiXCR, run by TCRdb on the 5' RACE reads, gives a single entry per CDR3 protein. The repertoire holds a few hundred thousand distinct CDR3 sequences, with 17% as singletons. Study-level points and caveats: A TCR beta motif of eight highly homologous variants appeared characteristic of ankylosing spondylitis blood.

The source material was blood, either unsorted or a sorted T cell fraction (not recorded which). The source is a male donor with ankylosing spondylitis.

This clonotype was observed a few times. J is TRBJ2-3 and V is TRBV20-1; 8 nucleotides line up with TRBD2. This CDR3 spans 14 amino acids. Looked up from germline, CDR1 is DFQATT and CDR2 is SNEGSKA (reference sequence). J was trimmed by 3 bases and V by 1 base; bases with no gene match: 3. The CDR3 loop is CSARAGGPTDTQYF. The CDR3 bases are TGCAGTGCTAGAGCGGGAGGGCCGACAGATACGCAGTATTTT.

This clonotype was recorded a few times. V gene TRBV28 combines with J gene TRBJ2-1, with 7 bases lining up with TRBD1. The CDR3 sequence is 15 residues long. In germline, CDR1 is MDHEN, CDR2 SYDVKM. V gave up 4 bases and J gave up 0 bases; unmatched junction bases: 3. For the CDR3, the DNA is TGTGCCAGCAGTTCCTGGGACAGCTCCTACAATGAGCAGTTCTTC. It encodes CASSSWDSSYNEQFF.

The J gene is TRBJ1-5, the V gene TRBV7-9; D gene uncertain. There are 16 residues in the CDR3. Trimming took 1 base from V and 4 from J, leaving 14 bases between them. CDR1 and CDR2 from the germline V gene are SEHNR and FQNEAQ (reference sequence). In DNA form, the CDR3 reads TGTGCCAGCAGCTTAGACCGTCCAGGCGGTAATCAGCCCCAGCATTTT. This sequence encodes CASSLDRPGGNQPQHF. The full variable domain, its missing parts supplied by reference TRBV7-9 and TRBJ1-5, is DTGVSQNPRHKITKRGQNVTFRCDPISEHNRLYWYRQTLGQGPEFLTYFQNEAQLEKSRLLSDRFSAERPKGSFSTLEIQRTEQGDSAMYLCASSLDRPGGNQPQHFGDGTRLSIL.